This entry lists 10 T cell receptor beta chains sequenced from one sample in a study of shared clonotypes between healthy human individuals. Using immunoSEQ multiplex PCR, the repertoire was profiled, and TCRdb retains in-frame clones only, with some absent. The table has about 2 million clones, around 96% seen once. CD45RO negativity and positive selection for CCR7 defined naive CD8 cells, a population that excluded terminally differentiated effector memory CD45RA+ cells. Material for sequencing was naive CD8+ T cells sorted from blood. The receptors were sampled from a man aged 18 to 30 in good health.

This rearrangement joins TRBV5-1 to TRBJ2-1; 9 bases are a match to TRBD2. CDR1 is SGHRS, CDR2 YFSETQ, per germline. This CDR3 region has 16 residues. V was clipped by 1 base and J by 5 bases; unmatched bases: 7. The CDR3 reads CASSLKGASGDNEQFF. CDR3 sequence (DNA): TGCGCCAGCAGCTTGAAGGGCGCTAGCGGGGACAATGAGCAGTTCTTC.

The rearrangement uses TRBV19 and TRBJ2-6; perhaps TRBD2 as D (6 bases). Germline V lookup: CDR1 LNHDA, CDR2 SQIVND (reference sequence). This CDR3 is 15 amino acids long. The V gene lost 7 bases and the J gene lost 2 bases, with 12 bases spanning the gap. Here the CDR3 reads CASTLGGTGANVLTF. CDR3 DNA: TGTGCCAGTACCCTGGGGGGAACTGGGGCCAACGTCCTGACTTTC.

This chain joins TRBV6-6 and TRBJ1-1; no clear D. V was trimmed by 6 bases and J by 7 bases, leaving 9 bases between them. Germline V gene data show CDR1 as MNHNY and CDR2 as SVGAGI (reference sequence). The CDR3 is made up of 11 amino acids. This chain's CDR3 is CASSPKGEAFF. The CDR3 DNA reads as TGTGCCAGCAGCCCCAAAGGTGAAGCTTTCTTT.

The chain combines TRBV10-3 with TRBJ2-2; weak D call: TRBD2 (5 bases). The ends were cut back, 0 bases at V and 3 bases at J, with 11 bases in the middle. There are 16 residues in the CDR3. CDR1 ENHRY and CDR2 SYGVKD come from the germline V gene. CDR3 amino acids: CAISESSGGHTGELFF. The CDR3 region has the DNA TGTGCCATCAGTGAGTCCAGCGGAGGCCACACCGGGGAGCTGTTTTTT.

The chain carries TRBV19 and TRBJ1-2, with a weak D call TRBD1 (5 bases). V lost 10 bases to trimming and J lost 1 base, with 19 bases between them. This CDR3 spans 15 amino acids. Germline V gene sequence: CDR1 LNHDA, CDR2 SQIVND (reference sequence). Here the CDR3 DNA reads TGTGCCACTCACCCGCCACAGGATTTTAACTATGGCTACACCTTC. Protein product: CATHPPQDFNYGYTF.

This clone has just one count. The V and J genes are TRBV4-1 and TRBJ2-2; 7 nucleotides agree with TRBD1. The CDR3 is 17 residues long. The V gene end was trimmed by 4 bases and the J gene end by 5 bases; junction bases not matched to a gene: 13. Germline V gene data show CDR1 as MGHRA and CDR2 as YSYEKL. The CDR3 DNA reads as TGCGCCAGCAGCCGAGAAACCGGGACAGTGGGAACCGGGGAGCTGTTTTTT. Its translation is CASSRETGTVGTGELFF.

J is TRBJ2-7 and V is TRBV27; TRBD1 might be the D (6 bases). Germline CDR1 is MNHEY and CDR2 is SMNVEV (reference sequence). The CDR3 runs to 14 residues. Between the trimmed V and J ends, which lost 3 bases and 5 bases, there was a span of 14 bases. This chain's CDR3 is CASSFYGTPDEQYF. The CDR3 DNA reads TGTGCCAGCAGTTTCTACGGGACACCTGACGAGCAGTACTTC.

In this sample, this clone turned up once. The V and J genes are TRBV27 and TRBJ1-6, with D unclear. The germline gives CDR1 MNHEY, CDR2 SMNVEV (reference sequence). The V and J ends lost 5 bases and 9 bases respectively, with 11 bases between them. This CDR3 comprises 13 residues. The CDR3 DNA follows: TGTGCCAGCAGTGTCAACACCGTTTCACCCCTCCACTTT. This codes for CASSVNTVSPLHF.

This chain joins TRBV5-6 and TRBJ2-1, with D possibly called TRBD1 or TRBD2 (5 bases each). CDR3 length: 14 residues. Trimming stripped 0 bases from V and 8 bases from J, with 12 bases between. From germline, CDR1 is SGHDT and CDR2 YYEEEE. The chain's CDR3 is CASSLEGLGDEQFF. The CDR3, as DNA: TGTGCCAGCAGCTTGGAAGGCCTGGGGGATGAGCAGTTCTTC.

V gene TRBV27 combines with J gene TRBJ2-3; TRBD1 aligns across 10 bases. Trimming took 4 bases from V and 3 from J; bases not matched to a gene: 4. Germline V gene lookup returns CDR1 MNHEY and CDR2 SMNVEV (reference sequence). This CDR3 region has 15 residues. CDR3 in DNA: TGTGCCAGCAGTTACCGGGACAGGGGTACAGATACGCAGTATTTT. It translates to CASSYRDRGTDTQYF.